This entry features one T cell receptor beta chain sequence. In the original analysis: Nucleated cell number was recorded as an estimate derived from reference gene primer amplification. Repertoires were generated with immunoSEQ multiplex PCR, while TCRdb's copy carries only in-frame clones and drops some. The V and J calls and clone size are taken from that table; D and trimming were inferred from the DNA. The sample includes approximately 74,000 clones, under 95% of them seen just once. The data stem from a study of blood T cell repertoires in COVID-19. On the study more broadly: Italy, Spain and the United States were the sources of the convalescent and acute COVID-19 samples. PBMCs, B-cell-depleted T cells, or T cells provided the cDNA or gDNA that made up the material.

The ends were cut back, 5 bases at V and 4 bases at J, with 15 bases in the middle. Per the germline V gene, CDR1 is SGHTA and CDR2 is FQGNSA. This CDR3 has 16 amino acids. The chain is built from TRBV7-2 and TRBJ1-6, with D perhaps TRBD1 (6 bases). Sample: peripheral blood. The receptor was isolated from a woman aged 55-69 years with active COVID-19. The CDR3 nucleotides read TGTGCCAGCAGCCCCCAGGGAGGGGGTTATAATTCACCCCTCCACTTT. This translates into CASSPQGGGYNSPLHF. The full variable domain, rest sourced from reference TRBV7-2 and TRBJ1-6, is GAGVSQSPSNKVTEKGKDVELRCDPISGHTALYWYRQSLGQGLEFLIYFQGNSAPDKSGLPSDRFSAERTGGSVSTLTIQRTQQEDSAVYLCASSPQGGGYNSPLHFGNGTRLTVT.